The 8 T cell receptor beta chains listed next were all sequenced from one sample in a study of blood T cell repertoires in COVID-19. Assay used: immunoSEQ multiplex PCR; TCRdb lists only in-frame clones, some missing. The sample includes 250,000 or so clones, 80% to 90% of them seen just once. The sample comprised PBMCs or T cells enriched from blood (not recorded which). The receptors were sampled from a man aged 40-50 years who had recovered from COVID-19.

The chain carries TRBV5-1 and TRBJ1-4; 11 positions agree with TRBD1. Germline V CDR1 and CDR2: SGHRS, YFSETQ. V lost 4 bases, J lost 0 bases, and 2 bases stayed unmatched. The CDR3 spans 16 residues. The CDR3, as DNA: TGCGCCAGCAGCAAGGGACAGGGGGCAACTAATGAAAAACTGTTTTTT. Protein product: CASSKGQGATNEKLFF.

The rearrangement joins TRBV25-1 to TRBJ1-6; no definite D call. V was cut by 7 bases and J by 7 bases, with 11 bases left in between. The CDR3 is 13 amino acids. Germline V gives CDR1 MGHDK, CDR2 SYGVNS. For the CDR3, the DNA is TGTGCCAGCACCGGAGGGTGGAATTCACCCCTCCACTTT. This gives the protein CASTGGWNSPLHF.

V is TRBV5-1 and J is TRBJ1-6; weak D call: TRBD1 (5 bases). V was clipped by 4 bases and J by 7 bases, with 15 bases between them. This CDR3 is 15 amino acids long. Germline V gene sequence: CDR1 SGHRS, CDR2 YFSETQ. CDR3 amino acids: CASSQDTFSNSPLHF. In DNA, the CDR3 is TGCGCCAGCAGCCAGGACACATTCTCAAATTCACCCCTCCACTTT.

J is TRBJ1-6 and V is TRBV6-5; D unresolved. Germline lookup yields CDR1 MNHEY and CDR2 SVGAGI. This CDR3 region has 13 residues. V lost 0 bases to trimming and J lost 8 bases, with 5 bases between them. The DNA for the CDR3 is TGTGCCAGCAGTTACTCCGAGCATTCACCCCTCCACTTT. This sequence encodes CASSYSEHSPLHF.

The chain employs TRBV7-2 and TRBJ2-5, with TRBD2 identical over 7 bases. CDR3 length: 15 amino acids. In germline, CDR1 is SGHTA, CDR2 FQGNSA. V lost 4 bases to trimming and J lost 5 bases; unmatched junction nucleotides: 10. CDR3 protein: CASSWSGAVVETQYF. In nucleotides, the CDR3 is TGTGCCAGCAGCTGGAGCGGGGCCGTCGTGGAGACCCAGTACTTC.

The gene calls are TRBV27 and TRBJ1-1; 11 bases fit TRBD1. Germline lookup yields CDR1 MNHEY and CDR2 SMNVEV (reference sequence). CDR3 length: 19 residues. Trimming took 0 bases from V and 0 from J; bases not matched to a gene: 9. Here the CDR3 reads CASSLSAGQGDGVNTEAFF. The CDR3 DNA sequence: TGTGCCAGCAGTTTATCCGCGGGACAGGGGGATGGGGTGAACACTGAAGCTTTCTTT.

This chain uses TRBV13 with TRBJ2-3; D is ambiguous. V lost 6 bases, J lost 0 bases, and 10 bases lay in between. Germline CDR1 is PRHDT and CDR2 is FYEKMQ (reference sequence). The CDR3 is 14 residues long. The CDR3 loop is CASSRSASTDTQYF. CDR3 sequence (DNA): TGTGCCAGCAGTAGGAGTGCTAGCACAGATACGCAGTATTTT.

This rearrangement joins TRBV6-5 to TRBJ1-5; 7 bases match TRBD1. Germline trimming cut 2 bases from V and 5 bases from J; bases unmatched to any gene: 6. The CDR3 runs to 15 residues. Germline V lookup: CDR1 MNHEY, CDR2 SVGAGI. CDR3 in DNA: TGTGCCAGCAGTTACGTTGCAGGGGGTGATCAGCCCCAGCATTTT. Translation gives CASSYVAGGDQPQHF.